This passage covers 18 T cell receptor beta chains from one sample sequenced in a study of Ad26.COV2.S vaccination and SARS-CoV-2 variants. Some clones are missing from TCRdb's copy, which holds only in-frame ones; the method was immunoSEQ multiplex PCR. The data contain some 640,000 clones, 89% of them singletons. Indicated treatment: around 19 received Ad26.COV2.S at low or high dose, single or two shots; a few received placebo; per-sample allocation not given. Samples came from day 63 after the first vaccine or placebo injection. The sequences come from peripheral blood, collected in a trial of Ad26.COV2.S vaccine versus placebo. The receptors were gathered from a person between 18 and 65 years old who received the Ad26.COV2.S COVID-19 vaccine or a placebo.

The J gene is TRBJ2-1, the V gene TRBV7-6, with TRBD2 identical over 9 bases. Trimming took 2 bases from V and 6 from J; bases not matched to a gene: 8. There are 16 residues in the CDR3. Germline assignment: CDR1 SGHVS and CDR2 FNYEAQ. The CDR3 bases are TGTGCCAGCAGCTTACGCCTTAGCGGGAGTGGCAATGAGCAGTTCTTC. It translates to CASSLRLSGSGNEQFF.

The chain carries TRBV18 and TRBJ2-3; D remains ambiguous. The CDR3 extends over 15 amino acids. The germline gives CDR1 KGHSH, CDR2 LQKENI. V lost 0 bases, J lost 1 base, and 8 bases lay in between. The CDR3 DNA is TGTGCCAGCTCACCACCTAGCTTGCGCACAGATACGCAGTATTTT. It translates to CASSPPSLRTDTQYF. Full variable domain (rest looked up from reference TRBV18 and TRBJ2-3): NAGVMQNPRHLVRRRGQEARLRCSPMKGHSHVYWYRQLPEEGLKFMVYLQKENIIDESGMPKERFSAEFPKEGPSILRIQQVVRGDSAAYFCASSPPSLRTDTQYFGPGTRLTVL.

As regards this clone: The same CDR3 also results from other DNA sequences found in this sample. The rearrangement links TRBV11-2 to TRBJ2-7; D remains unclear. The germline gives CDR1 SGHAT, CDR2 FQNNGV. V lost 0 bases, J lost 6 bases, and 3 bases lay in between. The CDR3 covers 11 residues. DNA of the CDR3: TGTGCCAGCAGCTTAGAGGGCGAGCAGTACTTC. Translation: CASSLEGEQYF.

The chain carries TRBV12-3 or TRBV12-4 and TRBJ2-6; D is possibly TRBD1 (5 bases). The CDR3 spans 13 residues. The V end lost 4 bases, the J end lost 7 bases, and 8 bases lay between the germline ends. The CDR3 nucleotides read TGTGCCAGCAGTTGGACATCCGCCAACGTCCTGACTTTC. Translation gives CASSWTSANVLTF.

J is TRBJ2-3 and V is TRBV14; D possibly corresponds to TRBD1 (6 bases). The CDR3 sequence is 16 residues long. Germline V CDR1 and CDR2: SGHDN, FVKESK. V lost 0 bases and J 4 bases, leaving 14 bases between the germline ends. CDR3 nucleotides: TGTGCCAGCAGCCAAGATCGAGGCCAGGGGTCAGATACGCAGTATTTT. It is translated as CASSQDRGQGSDTQYF.

The rearrangement joins TRBV7-2 to TRBJ1-2; no firm D call. V dropped 4 bases and J dropped 2 bases, with 11 bases sitting between them. Looked up from germline, CDR1 is SGHTA and CDR2 is FQGNSA. The CDR3 is 14 residues long. The CDR3 nucleotides are TGTGCCAGCAGCTCCCTAGGGCCGAACTATGGCTACACCTTC. Translation: CASSSLGPNYGYTF.

The rearrangement links TRBV19 to TRBJ2-2; perhaps TRBD2 as D (5 bases). V was cut by 8 bases and J by 4 bases, with 14 bases left in between. The CDR3 consists of 14 residues. Per the germline V gene, CDR1 is LNHDA and CDR2 is SQIVND (reference sequence). The CDR3 region has the DNA TGTGCCAGTGCCGTTCCGGGATCCACCGGGGAGCTGTTTTTT. Translation gives CASAVPGSTGELFF.

V and J are TRBV7-8 and TRBJ1-3; D call uncertain. The CDR3 runs to 16 residues. V was trimmed by 1 base and J by 4 bases, leaving 14 bases between them. Germline values: CDR1 SGHVS, CDR2 FQNEAQ. In nucleotides, the CDR3 is TGTGCCAGCAGCTTAGGACGGCCCACACCAGGAAACACCATATATTTT. It translates to CASSLGRPTPGNTIYF. The full variable domain, with the rest looked up from reference TRBV7-8 and TRBJ1-3, is GAGVSQSPRYKVAKRGQDVALRCDPISGHVSLFWYQQALGQGPEFLTYFQNEAQLDKSGLPSDRFFAERPEGSVSTLKIQRTQQEDSAVYLCASSLGRPTPGNTIYFGEGSWLTVV.

The chain joins TRBV5-4 to TRBJ2-2, with D possibly being TRBD1 (5 bases). V dropped 3 bases and J dropped 7 bases, with 10 bases sitting between them. CDR1 and CDR2 from the germline V gene are SGHNT and YYREEE (reference sequence). The CDR3 loop spans 13 amino acids. The CDR3 coding sequence is TGTGCCAGCAGCTCGACAGAGATCGGGGAGCTGTTTTTT. This translates into CASSSTEIGELFF.

This chain joins TRBV27 and TRBJ2-7; 7 nucleotides match TRBD1. The CDR3 contains 13 residues. Germline V gene sequence: CDR1 MNHEY, CDR2 SMNVEV (reference sequence). With V trimmed by 4 bases and J by 4 bases, 4 bases remained unmatched. For the CDR3, the DNA is TGTGCCAGCAGTTCCACAGGGGCTTACGAGCAGTACTTC. Translated, it gives CASSSTGAYEQYF.

The rearrangement uses TRBV29-1 and TRBJ2-3; 11 nucleotides agree with TRBD1. The CDR3 extends over 15 amino acids. V gave up 2 bases and J gave up 4 bases; unmatched junction bases: 5. CDR1 SQVTM and CDR2 ANQGSEA come from the germline V gene. CDR3 in amino acids: CSVERTGGKSDTQYF. Written as DNA, the CDR3 is TGCAGCGTTGAACGGACAGGGGGCAAGTCAGATACGCAGTATTTT.

The rearrangement links TRBV5-8 to TRBJ2-5, with TRBD1 matching 7 bases. Looked up from germline, CDR1 is SGHTS and CDR2 is YDEGEE. The CDR3 totals 14 residues. Trimming cost V 4 bases and J 0 bases; bases outside gene matches: 3. The CDR3 DNA reads TGTGCCAGCAGCAAGGGACAGAACCAAGAGACCCAGTACTTC. This sequence encodes CASSKGQNQETQYF.

This clone was observed a handful of times. The rearrangement links TRBV7-8 to TRBJ1-5, with TRBD1 as a possible D gene (5 bases). Germline V gives CDR1 SGHVS, CDR2 FQNEAQ. Trimming took 1 base from V and 5 from J, leaving 9 bases between them. This CDR3 spans 14 amino acids. The DNA of the CDR3 is TGTGCCAGCAGCTTAGGTGGGGCCTATCAGCCCCAGCATTTT. It yields the protein CASSLGGAYQPQHF. The full variable domain, rest sourced from reference TRBV7-8 and TRBJ1-5, is GAGVSQSPRYKVAKRGQDVALRCDPISGHVSLFWYQQALGQGPEFLTYFQNEAQLDKSGLPSDRFFAERPEGSVSTLKIQRTQQEDSAVYLCASSLGGAYQPQHFGDGTRLSIL.

The genes are TRBV5-6 and TRBJ1-2; 12 bases are shared with TRBD1. V was pared by 0 bases and J by 7 bases, with 4 bases of the junction left unmatched. Germline lookup yields CDR1 SGHDT and CDR2 YYEEEE. The CDR3 loop spans 15 amino acids. The chain's CDR3 is CASSLGGQGASGYTF. CDR3 sequence (DNA): TGTGCCAGCAGCTTGGGGGGACAGGGGGCGAGTGGCTACACCTTC. The variable domain in full, with the rest retrieved from reference TRBV5-6 and TRBJ1-2, is DAGVTQSPTHLIKTRGQQVTLRCSPKSGHDTVSWYQQALGQGPQFIFQYYEEEERQRGNFPDRFSGHQFPNYSSELNVNALLLGDSALYLCASSLGGQGASGYTFGSGTRLTVV.

The chain has TRBV6-6 and TRBJ2-7, with D tentatively TRBD1 or TRBD2 (7 bases each). Trimming left V 6 bases short and J 6 bases short, with 12 bases between. The germline V gene has CDR1 MNHNY and CDR2 SVGAGI (reference sequence). The CDR3 consists of 12 residues. CDR3 region: CASSRGEGEQYF. CDR3 DNA sequence: TGTGCCAGCAGCAGGGGGGAGGGCGAGCAGTACTTC.

The V call is TRBV7-8, the J call TRBJ2-2, with 9 bases lining up with TRBD2. The CDR3 has 17 residues. The germline V gene has CDR1 SGHVS and CDR2 FQNEAQ. The V and J ends lost 3 bases and 4 bases, in that order; junction bases with no gene match: 9. The DNA of the CDR3 is TGTGCCAGCAGCTTGGTTAGCGGGGGCCGCACCACCGGGGAGCTGTTTTTT. Protein product: CASSLVSGGRTTGELFF.

As for this clone: Other DNA sequences from this sample encode an identical CDR3 as well. The chain couples TRBV4-2 to TRBJ2-7; D is unresolved. The CDR3 is 12 residues long. CDR1 and CDR2 from the germline V gene are LGHNA and YNFKEQ. V lost 0 bases and J 7 bases, leaving 7 bases between the germline ends. CDR3 amino acids: CASSQEGGEQYF. In DNA form, the CDR3 reads TGTGCCAGCAGCCAAGAGGGCGGAGAGCAGTACTTC.

The rearrangement links TRBV18 to TRBJ2-1; D may match TRBD1 or TRBD2 (5 bases each). This CDR3 is built from 14 residues. V was pared by 6 bases and J by 2 bases, with 11 bases between. In germline, CDR1 is KGHSH, CDR2 LQKENI. The CDR3 sequence: CASSSGTTYNEQFF. The DNA for the CDR3 is TGTGCCAGCTCTTCCGGGACCACCTACAATGAGCAGTTCTTC.